The clone carrying this T cell receptor beta chain showed up just once. The record originates from a study of blood T cell repertoires in COVID-19. Looking at the study overall: Spain, Italy and the United States supplied samples that represented acute and convalescent COVID-19. T cells, B-cell-depleted T cells, or PBMCs provided the cDNA or gDNA that served as material.

In the original processing: The assay estimated nucleated cells by amplifying reference gene primers. Measured with immunoSEQ multiplex PCR; TCRdb has only the in-frame clones, and not every one. That table furnishes V, J and clone size, whereas the DNA furnished D and trimming. The top ten clones hold 5.5% to 8% of a sample with fewer than 300,000 clones, 70% to 90% of them seen once. The CDR3 runs 13 residues. Between the trimmed V and J ends, which lost 6 bases and 3 bases, there was a span of 10 bases. Germline V gives CDR1 SNHLY, CDR2 FYNNEI. The sample taken for sequencing was peripheral blood. J is TRBJ2-3 and V is TRBV2; maybe TRBD2 (5 bases). The clonotype was recovered from a woman aged 45-65 years with COVID-19, enrolled during active disease. The CDR3 bases are TGTGCCAGCAGCGGGATCGGGACAGATACGCAGTATTTT. It encodes CASSGIGTDTQYF.